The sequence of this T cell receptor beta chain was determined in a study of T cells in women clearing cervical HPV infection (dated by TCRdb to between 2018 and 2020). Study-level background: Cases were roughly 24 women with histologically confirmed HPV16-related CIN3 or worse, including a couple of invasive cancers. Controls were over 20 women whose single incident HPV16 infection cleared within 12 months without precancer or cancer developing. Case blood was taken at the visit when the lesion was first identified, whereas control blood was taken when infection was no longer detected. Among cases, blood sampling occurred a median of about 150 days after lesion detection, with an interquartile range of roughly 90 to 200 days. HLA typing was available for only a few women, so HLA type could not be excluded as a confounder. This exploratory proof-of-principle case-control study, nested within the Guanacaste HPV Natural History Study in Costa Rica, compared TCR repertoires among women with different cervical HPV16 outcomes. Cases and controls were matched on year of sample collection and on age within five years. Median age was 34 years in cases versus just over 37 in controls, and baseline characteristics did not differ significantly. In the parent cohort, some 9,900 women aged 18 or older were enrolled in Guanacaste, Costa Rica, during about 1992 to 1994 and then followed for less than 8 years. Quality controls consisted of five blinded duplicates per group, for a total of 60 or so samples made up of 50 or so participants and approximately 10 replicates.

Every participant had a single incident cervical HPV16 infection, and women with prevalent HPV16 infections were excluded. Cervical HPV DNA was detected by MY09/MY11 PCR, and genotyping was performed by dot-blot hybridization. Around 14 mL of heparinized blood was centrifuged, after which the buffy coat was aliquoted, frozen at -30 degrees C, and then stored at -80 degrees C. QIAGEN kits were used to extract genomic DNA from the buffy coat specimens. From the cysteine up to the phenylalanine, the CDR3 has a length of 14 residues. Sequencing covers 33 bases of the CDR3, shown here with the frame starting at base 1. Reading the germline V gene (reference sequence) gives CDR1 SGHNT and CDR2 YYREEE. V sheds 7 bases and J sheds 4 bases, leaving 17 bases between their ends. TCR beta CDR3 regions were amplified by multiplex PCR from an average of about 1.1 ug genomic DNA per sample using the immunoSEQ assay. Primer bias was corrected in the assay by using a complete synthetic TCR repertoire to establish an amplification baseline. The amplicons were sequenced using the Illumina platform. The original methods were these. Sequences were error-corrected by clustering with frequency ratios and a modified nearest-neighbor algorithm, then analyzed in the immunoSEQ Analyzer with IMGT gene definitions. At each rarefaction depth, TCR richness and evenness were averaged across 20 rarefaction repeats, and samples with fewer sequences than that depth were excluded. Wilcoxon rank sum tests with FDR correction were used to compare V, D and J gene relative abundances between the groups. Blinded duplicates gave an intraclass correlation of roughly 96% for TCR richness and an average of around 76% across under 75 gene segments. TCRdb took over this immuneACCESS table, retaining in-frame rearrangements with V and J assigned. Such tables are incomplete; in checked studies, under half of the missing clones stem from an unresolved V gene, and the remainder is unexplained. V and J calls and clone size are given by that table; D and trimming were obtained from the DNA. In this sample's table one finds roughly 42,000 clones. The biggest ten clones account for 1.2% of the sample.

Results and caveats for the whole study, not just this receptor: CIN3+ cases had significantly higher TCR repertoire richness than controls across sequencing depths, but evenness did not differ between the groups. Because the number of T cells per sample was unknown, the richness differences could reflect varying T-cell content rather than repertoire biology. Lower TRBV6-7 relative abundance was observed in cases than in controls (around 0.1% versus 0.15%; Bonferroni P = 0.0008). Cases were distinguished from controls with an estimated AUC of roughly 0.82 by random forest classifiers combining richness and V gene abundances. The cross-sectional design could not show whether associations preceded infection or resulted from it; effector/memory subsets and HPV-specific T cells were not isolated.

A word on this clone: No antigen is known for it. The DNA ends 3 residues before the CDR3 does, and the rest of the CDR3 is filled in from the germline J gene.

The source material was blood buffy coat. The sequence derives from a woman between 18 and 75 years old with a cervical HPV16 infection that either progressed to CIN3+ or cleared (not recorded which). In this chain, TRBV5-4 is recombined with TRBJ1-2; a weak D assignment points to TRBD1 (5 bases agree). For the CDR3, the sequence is CASRRATGFYGYTF. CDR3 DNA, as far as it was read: TGTGCCAGCCGGCGCGCAACAGGTTTCTATGGC.